Listed below are T cell receptor beta chains from one sample, sequenced in a study of OX40 agonist ivuxolimab in advanced cancers. Sequencing was performed with immunoSEQ multiplex PCR; in TCRdb, only in-frame clones are kept and a portion is missing. The table lists 65,000 to 95,000 clones, roughly 88% of them singletons. The starting material was CD4+ or CD8+ T cells sorted from blood, obtained in a trial of the OX40 agonist ivuxolimab. These receptors were taken from an adult with an advanced solid tumor such as melanoma, head and neck, liver or kidney cancer. CDR3s include the opening cysteine and the closing phenylalanine or tryptophan. D genes are given only for firm matches. Where a row states a size, it is once, few, many or the class of an expanded clone; other rows omit it.

v_call,j_call,clone_size,d_call,cdr3_aa,cdr3_nt
TRBV4-2,TRBJ1-3,-,-,CASSQDRGVGNTIYF,TGTGCCAGCAGCCAAGATCGAGGAGTTGGAAACACCATATATTTT
TRBV19,TRBJ2-5,once,-,CGSGQTPWETQYF,TGTGGATCCGGACAGACGCCTTGGGAGACCCAGTACTTC
TRBV5-1,TRBJ2-5,once,-,CASSLSGRAEETQYF,TGCGCCAGCAGCTTGAGTGGCAGGGCAGAGGAGACCCAGTACTTC
TRBV5-1,TRBJ2-2,-,-,CASSSGDANTGELFF,TGCGCCAGCAGCTCGGGGGACGCGAACACCGGGGAGCTGTTTTTT
TRBV2,TRBJ2-2,-,-,CASSAGTHTGELFF,TGTGCCAGCAGTGCCGGGACTCACACCGGGGAGCTGTTTTTT
TRBV7-9,TRBJ2-7,-,TRBD2,CASGRYSGGSYEQYF,TGTGCCAGCGGGCGTTATAGCGGGGGTTCCTACGAGCAGTACTTC
TRBV5-6,TRBJ1-1,-,-,CASSFGWPRGPEAFF,TGTGCCAGCAGCTTTGGTTGGCCAAGAGGCCCTGAAGCTTTCTTT
TRBV19,TRBJ1-1,-,TRBD1,CASSIVKGALNTEAFF,TGTGCCAGTAGTATTGTAAAGGGGGCCCTGAACACTGAAGCTTTCTTT
TRBV23-1,TRBJ1-6,-,-,CASSQPGRSPLHF,TGCGCCAGCAGTCAACCCGGGCGTTCACCCCTCCACTTT
TRBV10-2,TRBJ2-7,-,TRBD1,CASRPHGTGGDHEQYF,TGCGCCAGCAGACCACACGGGACAGGGGGCGACCACGAGCAGTACTTC
TRBV19,TRBJ2-2,-,TRBD2,CASSGTSGGGNTGELFF,TGTGCCAGTAGTGGGACTAGCGGGGGCGGTAACACCGGGGAGCTGTTTTTT
TRBV5-1,TRBJ2-2,-,-,CASRAGPDTGELFF,TGCGCCAGCCGCGCGGGGCCCGACACCGGGGAGCTGTTTTTT
TRBV11-3,TRBJ1-2,-,-,CASRLTGSGYTF,TGTGCCAGCAGGTTAACAGGGAGCGGCTACACCTTC
TRBV7-9,TRBJ2-1,-,TRBD2,CASSLDLWTLAGVFEQFF,TGTGCCAGCAGCTTAGATTTGTGGACTCTAGCGGGGGTTTTTGAGCAGTTCTTC
TRBV11-2,TRBJ2-2,once,-,CASSRRSGELFF,TGTGCCAGCAGCCGGCGGTCCGGGGAGCTGTTTTTT
TRBV30,TRBJ2-3,-,-,CAWDRANTQYF,TGTGCCTGGGATCGGGCCAATACGCAGTATTTT
TRBV6-5,TRBJ1-3,once,-,CASSYSRVSGNTIYF,TGTGCCAGCAGTTACTCACGAGTTTCTGGAAACACCATATATTTT
TRBV15,TRBJ2-5,-,TRBD2,CATSRGGAGGPQTQYF,TGTGCCACCAGCAGAGGTGGAGCGGGGGGGCCACAGACCCAGTACTTC
TRBV5-1,TRBJ2-1,-,TRBD2,CASSLASRRGGIDEQFF,TGCGCCAGCAGCTTGGCGTCTCGGCGGGGGGGCATCGATGAGCAGTTCTTC
TRBV28,TRBJ1-5,-,-,CASRPTGLIPPQPQHF,TGTGCCAGCAGGCCTACGGGACTAATCCCCCCACAGCCCCAGCATTTT
TRBV5-4,TRBJ1-6,-,-,CASSLALGAPNSPLHF,TGTGCCAGCAGCTTGGCCTTGGGGGCTCCCAATTCACCCCTCCACTTT
TRBV18,TRBJ1-1,few,-,CASSPGHEGNTEAFF,TGTGCCAGCTCACCAGGGCACGAAGGGAACACTGAAGCTTTCTTT
TRBV5-1,TRBJ2-3,-,-,CASSFLAPTDTQYF,TGCGCCAGCAGCTTCCTAGCCCCCACAGATACGCAGTATTTT
TRBV5-1,TRBJ1-4,-,TRBD1,CASSRDREANEKLFF,TGCGCCAGCAGCCGGGACAGGGAGGCTAATGAAAAACTGTTTTTT
TRBV29-1,TRBJ2-1,-,TRBD2,CSVEGRLAGGRNNEQFF,TGCAGCGTTGAAGGAAGGCTAGCGGGGGGGCGGAACAATGAGCAGTTCTTC
TRBV21-1,TRBJ1-4,once,-,CASTPGQGPATNEKLFF,TGTGCCAGCACACCGGGACAGGGGCCTGCAACTAATGAAAAACTGTTTTTT
TRBV4-1,TRBJ1-2,-,-,CASSRGPANYGYTF,TGCGCCAGCAGCCGAGGGCCAGCTAACTATGGCTACACCTTC
TRBV18,TRBJ2-1,once,-,CASSPKTVYNEQFF,TGTGCCAGCTCACCCAAGACAGTTTACAATGAGCAGTTCTTC
TRBV6-5,TRBJ2-7,-,TRBD2,CASTLGGASSYEQYF,TGTGCCAGCACGCTCGGGGGGGCGAGCTCCTACGAGCAGTACTTC
TRBV6-5,TRBJ2-3,-,TRBD1,CASSSPGQGTDTQYF,TGTGCCAGCAGTTCTCCGGGACAGGGGACAGATACGCAGTATTTT